This TCR beta chain was profiled in a study of T-cell reconstitution after alpha-beta-depleted transplantation in children. With 2 bases clipped from V and 5 bases from J, the junction kept 5 bases outside the gene matches. The CDR3 runs to 14 residues. In germline, CDR1 is SEHNR, CDR2 FQNEAQ (reference sequence). This clonotype has just a few counts. Construction of the TCRbeta library involved unique molecular identifiers. TCRdb redid the calling of the PCR reads with MiXCR, one entry per CDR3 protein. In the table there are more than 450,000 distinct CDR3 sequences, around 17% of which are singletons.

This receptor was taken from a human donor who donated a stem cell graft to a child with acute lymphoblastic leukemia. The sample in question was PBMCs from the stem cell graft donor, obtained from the stem cell graft. V usage is TRBV7-9 and J usage is TRBJ1-1, with 7 bases matching TRBD1. CDR3 protein: CASSLSTGRTEAFF. The CDR3, as DNA: TGTGCCAGCAGCTTATCGACAGGGAGGACTGAAGCTTTCTTT.